The rows below give T cell receptor beta chains drawn from one sample of a study of blood T cell repertoires in COVID-19. The repertoire was sequenced with immunoSEQ multiplex PCR; TCRdb's copy has only in-frame clones and lacks some. The sample carries about 140,000 clones, around four fifths recorded once. Specimen: peripheral blood. The receptor set was obtained from a woman aged 80 or older with acute or convalescent COVID-19. Both conserved end residues are part of each CDR3. A D gene is named only where the DNA matches it firmly. Rows may omit the clone size; those that give it use once, few, many or a size class.

>NA|NA|TRBV29-1|TRBJ1-1
TGCAGCGTAAGGACAGTGAACACTGAAGCTTTCTTT
CSVRTVNTEAFF
>TRBD1|NA|TRBV28|TRBJ1-1
TGTGCCAGCAGCCCTAGGAGACAGGGGAGGGTGATGGGAACTGAAGCTTTCTTT
CASSPRRQGRVMGTEAFF
>NA|few|TRBV15|TRBJ2-7
TGTGCCACCAGCCGTTTTGGAGGGGCGGGTGAGCAGTACTTC
CATSRFGGAGEQYF
>NA|NA|TRBV7-3|TRBJ2-3
TGTGCCAGCAGCTTAGAAGCCCCGGGGGATACGCAGTATTTT
CASSLEAPGDTQYF
>TRBD1|NA|TRBV24-1|TRBJ2-6
TGTGCCACCAGTAGAGAGACAGGGACCGGGGCCAACGTCCTGACTTTC
CATSRETGTGANVLTF
>NA|NA|TRBV28|TRBJ2-7
TGTGCCAGCAGTTTACCCCAGGGTACCCGGTCCAAGCAGTACTTC
CASSLPQGTRSKQYF
>TRBD2|NA|TRBV5-8|TRBJ2-3
TGTGCCAGCAGCTTTATGGGACTAGCGGGGGTCGGAGATACGCAGTATTTT
CASSFMGLAGVGDTQYF
>TRBD2|NA|TRBV24-1|TRBJ2-1
TGTGCCACCAGTTCGTCGACTAGCGGGAGGGTCAATGAGCAGTTCTTC
CATSSSTSGRVNEQFF
>NA|few|TRBV2|TRBJ2-2
TGTGCCAGCAGCCAGGGGAGTCGCACCGGGGAGCTGTTTTTT
CASSQGSRTGELFF
>NA|once|TRBV5-4|TRBJ2-1
TGTGCCAGCAGTTATAGCGGAACCTACAATGAGCAGTTCTTC
CASSYSGTYNEQFF
>NA|NA|TRBV7-2|TRBJ1-3
TGTGCCAGCAGCTTCAGCGACCTCAACTCTGGAAACACCATATATTTT
CASSFSDLNSGNTIYF
>NA|NA|TRBV29-1|TRBJ2-4
TGCAGCGCTTGGTGGGGGGACATTCAGTACTTC
CSAWWGDIQYF
>TRBD1|few|TRBV28|TRBJ1-4
TGTGCCACCAAGGACAGGGGGCGGATGGGGGCTAATGAAAAACTGTTTTTT
CATKDRGRMGANEKLFF
>TRBD1|once|TRBV7-6|TRBJ2-3
TGTGCCAGCAGCTTAGCGCCAGGGGGCGGCGCAGATACGCAGTATTTT
CASSLAPGGGADTQYF
>TRBD2|NA|TRBV7-9|TRBJ2-2
TGTGCCAGCAGCGCGGGAGTAAGGACCGGGGAGCTGTTTTTT
CASSAGVRTGELFF
>TRBD1|NA|TRBV10-3|TRBJ1-1
TGTGCCACCCGGGACAGGGAGTCTGAAGCTTTCTTT
CATRDRESEAFF
>NA|NA|TRBV9|TRBJ2-1
TGTGCCAGCAGCGCCTGGACAGTGGGCTACAGCAATGAGCAGTTCTTC
CASSAWTVGYSNEQFF
>TRBD1|NA|TRBV18|TRBJ1-3
TGTGCCAGCTCACCACTTCCCAGGGGGTCTGGAAACACCATATATTTT
CASSPLPRGSGNTIYF
>TRBD1|NA|TRBV7-6|TRBJ2-3
TGTGCCAGCAGCTTAGGGGACAGGGGCGGCACAGATACGCAGTATTTT
CASSLGDRGGTDTQYF
>NA|NA|TRBV9|TRBJ1-2
TGTGCCAGCAGCGTAGCGCAGGCAGCTTATGGCTACACCTTC
CASSVAQAAYGYTF
>NA|NA|TRBV28|TRBJ2-2
TGTGCCAGCAGTTTGACAGTACCCGGGGAGCTGTTTTTT
CASSLTVPGELFF
>NA|once|TRBV12-3/TRBV12-4|TRBJ2-5
TGTGCCAGCACCGACCAGACTAGACAGACCCAGTACTTC
CASTDQTRQTQYF
>NA|NA|TRBV7-3|TRBJ1-1
TGTGCCAGCAGCTTAAGGGCCAGGAACACTGAAGCTTTCTTT
CASSLRARNTEAFF
>TRBD1|NA|TRBV6-1|TRBJ2-7
TGTGCCAGCAGTGACGTGGGAGGGACAGGGAAGACCTACGAGCAGTACTTC
CASSDVGGTGKTYEQYF
>TRBD2|NA|TRBV5-4|TRBJ2-5
TGTGCCAGCAGCTTGGAAATAGCGGGGGGTGGGGAGACCCAGTACTTC
CASSLEIAGGGETQYF
>TRBD1|NA|TRBV7-9|TRBJ2-2
TGTGCCAGCATCAATTCCCGGGACAGAGCCACCGGGGAGCTGTTTTTT
CASINSRDRATGELFF
>TRBD1|NA|TRBV2|TRBJ2-4
TGTGCCAGCAGTTCCAGACAGGGGGGGGGCCTAGCCAAAAACATTCAGTACTTC
CASSSRQGGGLAKNIQYF
>NA|NA|TRBV10-3|TRBJ1-2
TGTGCCATCAGTGAGCGGGGATTCTATGGCTACACCTTC
CAISERGFYGYTF
>NA|NA|TRBV11-3|TRBJ2-3
TGTGCCAGCAGCTTAGGGTGGGGCAGCCGCACAGATACGCAGTATTTT
CASSLGWGSRTDTQYF
>NA|NA|TRBV5-5|TRBJ2-7
TGTGCCAGCAGCTTTAGGGGCGCCGAGCAGTACTTC
CASSFRGAEQYF
>NA|NA|TRBV4-2|TRBJ2-1
TGTGCCAGCAGCCAGGGCTCCATGACCTACAATGAGCAGTTCTTC
CASSQGSMTYNEQFF
>NA|NA|TRBV18|TRBJ2-5
TGTGCCAGCTCGCCGGAGGGTGAGACCCAGTACTTC
CASSPEGETQYF
>TRBD1|NA|TRBV5-1|TRBJ1-6
TGCGCCAGCAGCTCGGGACAGGGGGCTCATTCACCCCTCCACTTT
CASSSGQGAHSPLHF
>NA|NA|TRBV6-4|TRBJ1-5
TGTGCCGGCAAATACTCGGGAGACGTAAGCAATCAGCCCCAGCATTTT
CAGKYSGDVSNQPQHF
>NA|NA|TRBV3-1/TRBV3-2|TRBJ1-6
TGTGCCAGCACCCAACACGGGGTTGCGAATTCACCCCTCCACTTT
CASTQHGVANSPLHF
>NA|NA|TRBV7-2|TRBJ1-2
TGTGCCAGCAGCTTACCCGCGGATACCTATGGCTACACCTTC
CASSLPADTYGYTF
>TRBD1|NA|TRBV29-1|TRBJ2-5
TGCAGCGTTGTACAGGGGCCTTTGGGGGAGACCCAGTACTTC
CSVVQGPLGETQYF
>TRBD2|NA|TRBV7-6|TRBJ2-1
TGTGCCAGCAGCACAACGCTAGCTAGCGGGCAATACAATGAGCAGTTCTTC
CASSTTLASGQYNEQFF
>TRBD2|NA|TRBV7-2|TRBJ2-7
TGTGCCAGCAGCTTTGGTGCGGGAGCCTACGAGCAGTACTTC
CASSFGAGAYEQYF
>NA|NA|TRBV10-3|TRBJ2-7
TGTGCCATCAGTGAGTCGATCGCGTGGGGGGGCTTGTACGAGCAGTACTTC
CAISESIAWGGLYEQYF